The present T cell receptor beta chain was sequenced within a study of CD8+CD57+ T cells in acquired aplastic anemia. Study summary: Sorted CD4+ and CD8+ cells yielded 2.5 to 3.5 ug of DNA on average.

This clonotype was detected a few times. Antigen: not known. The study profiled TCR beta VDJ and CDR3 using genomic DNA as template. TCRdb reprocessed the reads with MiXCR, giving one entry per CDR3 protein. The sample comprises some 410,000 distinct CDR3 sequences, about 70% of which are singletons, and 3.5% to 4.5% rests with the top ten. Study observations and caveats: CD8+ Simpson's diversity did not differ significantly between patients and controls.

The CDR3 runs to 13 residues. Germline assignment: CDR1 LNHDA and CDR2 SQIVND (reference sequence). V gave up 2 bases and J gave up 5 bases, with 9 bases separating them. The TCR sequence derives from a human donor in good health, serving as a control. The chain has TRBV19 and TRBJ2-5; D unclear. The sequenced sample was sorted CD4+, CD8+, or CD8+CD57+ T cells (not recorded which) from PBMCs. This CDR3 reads CASSISVVETQYF. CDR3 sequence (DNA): TGTGCCAGTAGTATAAGCGTCGTGGAGACCCAGTACTTC.